This TCR beta chain came from a study of T cells after yellow fever vaccination. TCRdb reanalysed the 5' RACE reads using MiXCR and keeps one entry per CDR3 protein. The repertoire holds around 300,000 distinct CDR3 sequences, with 4% to 5.5% as singletons. V shed 6 bases and J 3 bases; nucleotides not matched to a gene: 3. The germline gives CDR1 SGHDN, CDR2 FVKESK. CDR3 length: 13 amino acids. V usage is TRBV14 and J usage is TRBJ2-3; 7 positions agree with TRBD1. The source is a man between 18 and 29 years old who received the YFV17D yellow fever vaccine. The sequenced sample was PBMCs, obtained 15 days after the yellow fever booster vaccination. CDR3 loop: CASRLQGTDTQYF. The DNA of the CDR3 is TGTGCCAGCAGACTACAGGGGACAGATACGCAGTATTTT.